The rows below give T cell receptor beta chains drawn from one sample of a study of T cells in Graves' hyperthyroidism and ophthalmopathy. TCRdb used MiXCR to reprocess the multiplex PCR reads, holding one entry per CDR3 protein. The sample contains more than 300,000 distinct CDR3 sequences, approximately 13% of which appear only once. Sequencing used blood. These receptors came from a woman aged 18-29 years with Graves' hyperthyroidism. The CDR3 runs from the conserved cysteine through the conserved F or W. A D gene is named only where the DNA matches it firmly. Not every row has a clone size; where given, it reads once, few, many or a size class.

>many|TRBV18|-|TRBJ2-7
CASSPPAGSPYEQYF
TGTGCCAGCTCACCACCGGCAGGGTCCCCCTACGAGCAGTACTTC
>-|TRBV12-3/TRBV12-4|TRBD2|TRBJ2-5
CASSFLVTSGGKETQYF
TGTGCCAGCAGTTTTTTGGTGACTAGCGGGGGTAAAGAGACCCAGTACTTC
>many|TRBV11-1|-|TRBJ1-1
CASSSIRVIEAFF
TGTGCCAGCAGCAGCATCAGGGTGATTGAAGCTTTCTTT
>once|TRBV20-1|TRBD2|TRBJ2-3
CSAWTSGRIDTQYF
TGCAGTGCGTGGACTAGCGGGAGGATAGATACGCAGTATTTT
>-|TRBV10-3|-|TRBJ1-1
CAISGGRGKLGVNTEAFF
TGTGCCATCAGCGGGGGGAGGGGGAAGCTCGGAGTGAACACTGAAGCTTTCTTT
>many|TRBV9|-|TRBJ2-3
CASSAQITRTDTQYF
TGTGCCAGCAGCGCCCAGATAACTCGCACAGATACGCAGTATTTT
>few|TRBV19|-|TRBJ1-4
CASSGHATTNEKLFF
TGTGCCAGTAGTGGACACGCGACAACTAATGAAAAACTGTTTTTT
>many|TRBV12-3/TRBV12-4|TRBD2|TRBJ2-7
CASRAAGLAAEGQYF
TGTGCCAGCAGGGCTGCGGGACTAGCGGCAGAGGGGCAGTACTTC
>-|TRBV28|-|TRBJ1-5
CASSFCSQHF
TGTGCCAGCAGTTTTTGTTCCCAGCATTTT
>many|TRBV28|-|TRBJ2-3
CASSSEGRGTDTQYF
TGTGCCAGCAGTTCGGAGGGCCGAGGCACAGATACGCAGTATTTT
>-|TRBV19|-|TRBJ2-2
CASSTPLGTGELFF
TGTGCCAGTAGTACGCCCCTCGGGACCGGGGAGCTGTTTTTT
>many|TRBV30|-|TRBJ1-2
CAWSAGTGNGYTF
TGTGCCTGGAGTGCCGGGACTGGGAATGGCTACACCTTC
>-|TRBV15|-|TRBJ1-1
CATSREAGEAFF
TGTGCCACCAGCAGAGAGGCAGGTGAAGCTTTCTTT
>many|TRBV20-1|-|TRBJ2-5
CSASGDTYQETQYF
TGCAGTGCTAGCGGAGATACGTACCAAGAGACCCAGTACTTC
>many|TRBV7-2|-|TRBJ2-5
CASSRTGLETQYF
TGTGCCAGCAGCCGGACGGGACTAGAGACCCAGTACTTC
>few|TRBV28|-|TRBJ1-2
CASSLLPEGANYGYTF
TGTGCCAGCAGTTTATTGCCGGAGGGAGCTAACTATGGCTACACCTTC
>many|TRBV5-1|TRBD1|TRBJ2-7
CASSPFRQGRNEQYF
TGCGCCAGCAGCCCCTTTCGACAGGGTCGGAACGAGCAGTACTTC